Listed below are T cell receptor beta chains from one sample, sequenced in a study of regulatory T cells in long-lasting Graves disease. Via MiXCR, TCRdb re-called the multiplex PCR reads, giving one row per CDR3 protein. The repertoire holds over 450,000 distinct CDR3 sequences, with about 11% as singletons. The same data also contributed to another study, on T cells in Graves' hyperthyroidism and ophthalmopathy.

Sequenced here: peripheral blood mononuclear cells (PBMCs), sampled at new diagnosis, from a patient treated with antithyroid drugs. Source of these receptors: a young woman with Graves disease. CDR3s include the opening cysteine and the closing phenylalanine or tryptophan. A D gene is named only where the DNA matches it firmly. Size is omitted from some rows. Given values are once, few, many or a class for expanded clones.

TRBJ2-7 | many | . | TRBV7-9 | TGTGCCAGCAGCTCCCCAGCTAGATCCTACGAGCAGTACTTC | CASSSPARSYEQYF
TRBJ2-7 | many | . | TRBV19 | TGTGCCAGTAGTACTTCCCGATACGAGCAGTACTTC | CASSTSRYEQYF
TRBJ2-5 | many | TRBD2 | TRBV11-2 | TGTGCCAGCAGCCCCTGGGGGGGACTGGGAGAGACCCAGTACTTC | CASSPWGGLGETQYF
TRBJ2-1 | many | TRBD2 | TRBV12-3/TRBV12-4 | TGTGCCAGCAGTCGGACTAGCGGCTACAATGAGCAGTTCTTC | CASSRTSGYNEQFF
TRBJ2-2 | many | TRBD1 | TRBV10-1 | TGCGCCAGCACCGACAGGGTTATTACCGGGGAGCTGTTTTTT | CASTDRVITGELFF
TRBJ2-7 | . | . | TRBV19 | TGTGCCAGTAGTATAGTAGGGAACCACTACGAGCAGTACTTC | CASSIVGNHYEQYF
TRBJ2-1 | . | TRBD2 | TRBV7-9 | TGTGCCAGCGGGTCCGAGCGGGACTCCTACAATGAGCAGTTCTTC | CASGSERDSYNEQFF
TRBJ2-5 | many | . | TRBV18 | TGTGCCAGCTCACCTTCCTACGGGGCCTCCGAGACCCAGTACTTC | CASSPSYGASETQYF
TRBJ1-2 | many | TRBD1 | TRBV18 | TGTGCCAGCTCACCCGGGACAGCGATTAACTATGGCTACACCTTC | CASSPGTAINYGYTF
TRBJ2-5 | many | . | TRBV2 | TGTGCCAGCAGGGAACAGGGAACTCAAGAGACCCAGTACTTC | CASREQGTQETQYF
TRBJ1-5 | many | TRBD1 | TRBV28 | TGTGCCAGCAGTTTCCCGGACAGGGGGGGCCAGCCCCAGCATTTT | CASSFPDRGGQPQHF
TRBJ2-7 | . | . | TRBV7-9 | TGTGCCAGCAGCTTAGCTTATCCAAGCGGGCGATCCTACGAGCAGTACTTC | CASSLAYPSGRSYEQYF
TRBJ2-7 | many | TRBD2 | TRBV7-9 | TGTGCCAGCGGCTTAACCCCAGGACTAGCGGGAGACGAGCAGTACTTC | CASGLTPGLAGDEQYF
TRBJ2-5 | many | . | TRBV7-2 | TGTGCCAGCAGCTTCCCTAGAGAGACCCAGTACTTC | CASSFPRETQYF
TRBJ2-3 | few | TRBD2 | TRBV30 | TGTGCCTGGAGTGATAGCGGGAGGTCGACAGATACGCAGTATTTT | CAWSDSGRSTDTQYF
TRBJ2-7 | many | TRBD2 | TRBV5-1 | TGCGCCAGCAGCCCCGGGAGGGCGGCTCACGAGCAGTACTTC | CASSPGRAAHEQYF
TRBJ2-7 | many | . | TRBV28 | TGTGCCAGCAGTTTATTCGGTCTTAGCTCCTACGAGCAGTACTTC | CASSLFGLSSYEQYF
TRBJ2-1 | . | . | TRBV18 | TGTGCCAGCTCACAGACCAAGGGCCCCGCGGCGGTACAGGAGCAGTTCTTC | CASSQTKGPAAVQEQFF
TRBJ1-1 | many | TRBD1 | TRBV2 | TGTGCCAGCAGTGATTTGGGACAGGGGGCGATGTTCCTTTCGGACACTGAAGCTTTCTTT | CASSDLGQGAMFLSDTEAFF
TRBJ1-1 | . | . | TRBV11-2 | TGTGCCAGCAGCTCTAGGGTCGGAAGGCCCACTGAAGCTTTCTTT | CASSSRVGRPTEAFF
TRBJ2-3 | many | . | TRBV6-2/TRBV6-3 | TGTGCCAGCAGCCCCTTTGGGCGGGGCGCACGCACAGATACGCAGTATTTT | CASSPFGRGARTDTQYF
TRBJ2-5 | many | TRBD1 | TRBV2 | TGTGCCAGCAGTGAGGGACAGGCCCTCTCCACTGTTAGGGAGACCCAGTACTTC | CASSEGQALSTVRETQYF
TRBJ1-2 | many | TRBD1 | TRBV12-5 | TGTGCTAGTGGTCCGACTAAACCCGGGACAGGCTCATTCCGTAACTATGGCTACACCTTC | CASGPTKPGTGSFRNYGYTF
TRBJ1-6 | many | . | TRBV7-2 | TGTGCCAGCAGCCACCAGAATTCACCCCTCCACTTT | CASSHQNSPLHF
TRBJ2-5 | . | . | TRBV27 | TGTGCCAGCAGTCTCCAGGAGGGGGAGACCCAGTACTTC | CASSLQEGETQYF
TRBJ2-3 | many | . | TRBV2 | TGTGCCAGCAGTGAAACCCTCCAATTCCGCACAGATACGCAGTATTTT | CASSETLQFRTDTQYF
TRBJ2-2 | many | . | TRBV12-3/TRBV12-4 | TGTGCCAGCAGTTTGAGCGGGCAGACATCCGGGGAGCTGTTTTTT | CASSLSGQTSGELFF
TRBJ1-4 | many | . | TRBV2 | TGTGCCAGCAGTGAAGAATATGGTGGTAAACTGTTTTTT | CASSEEYGGKLFF
TRBJ2-1 | many | . | TRBV29-1 | TGCAGCGTTGCAGGACTATCCGCTCGAGTAAGGCAGTTCTTC | CSVAGLSARVRQFF
TRBJ2-1 | . | TRBD2 | TRBV28 | TGTGCCAGCAGTTTATCCCTCGGGACTAGCCAGGGTAATGAGCAGTTCTTC | CASSLSLGTSQGNEQFF
TRBJ1-1 | many | . | TRBV5-1 | TGCGCCAGCAGCCGTCTTCCCGGCACTGAAGCTTTCTTT | CASSRLPGTEAFF
TRBJ2-3 | many | TRBD2 | TRBV7-2 | TGTGCCAGCAGCTTAGTTGGCGGGGCTAGCGGGAGTCCCGCAGATACGCAGTATTTT | CASSLVGGASGSPADTQYF
TRBJ1-5 | many | . | TRBV30 | TGTGCCTGGAGTGTACGTGTGGATCAGCCCCAGCATTTT | CAWSVRVDQPQHF